Below are 21 T cell receptor beta chains sequenced from a single sample in a study of T cell responses to AZD1222 COVID-19 vaccine. Using immunoSEQ multiplex PCR, the repertoire was profiled, and TCRdb retains in-frame clones only, with some absent. This sample carries about 86,000 clones, roughly nine tenths of them seen once, and the ten largest clones take approximately 3%. The sample was peripheral blood, taken on day 0 of AZD1222 vaccination. These receptor sequences come from an adult in good health.

This chain links TRBV30 with TRBJ2-5; 13 nucleotides line up with TRBD2. This CDR3 contains 14 residues. Trimming at V came to 7 bases and at J to 4 bases, leaving 6 bases not matched to a gene. Germline assignment: CDR1 GTSNPN and CDR2 SVGIG (reference sequence). Here the CDR3 reads CAFTRTSGRETQYF. Written as DNA, the CDR3 is TGTGCCTTTACCAGGACTAGCGGGAGAGAGACCCAGTACTTC.

This chain connects TRBV5-6 to TRBJ2-7, with 7 bases fitting TRBD1. The CDR3 spans 17 residues. V dropped 2 bases and J dropped 6; count of bases not matched to a gene: 17. Germline lookup yields CDR1 SGHDT and CDR2 YYEEEE. The CDR3 DNA follows: TGTGCCAGCAGCTTATTAAGCACAGGGGTAACGTCGTCCGAGCAGTACTTC. This translates into CASSLLSTGVTSSEQYF.

The chain recombines TRBV9 with TRBJ2-1; D is perhaps TRBD2 (5 bases). V was clipped by 4 bases and J by 6 bases, with 17 bases between them. The CDR3 contains 15 residues. The germline CDR1 and CDR2 sequences are SGDLS and YYNGEE. Here the CDR3 reads CASSITSSGSNEQFF. In DNA form, the CDR3 reads TGTGCCAGCAGCATCACGTCGTCGGGATCCAATGAGCAGTTCTTC.

The V call is TRBV7-9, the J call TRBJ2-1; D possibly uses TRBD1 or TRBD2 (5 bases each). The CDR3 length is 14 residues. Germline CDR1 and CDR2: SEHNR and FQNEAQ (reference sequence). Trimming took 1 base from V and 4 from J, leaving 8 bases between them. The CDR3 region is CASSLDGGYNEQFF. Here the CDR3 DNA reads TGTGCCAGCAGCTTAGATGGGGGTTACAATGAGCAGTTCTTC.

The CDR3 sequence: CASSLQGGANVLTF. The CDR3 DNA is TGTGCCAGCAGCTTACAGGGAGGGGCCAACGTCCTGACTTTC. The chain combines TRBV11-2 with TRBJ2-6, with a weak D call TRBD1 (5 bases). This CDR3 has 14 residues. Germline loops: CDR1 SGHAT, CDR2 FQNNGV. V was cut by 2 bases and J by 4 bases, with 6 bases left in between. Filled out from reference TRBV11-2 and TRBJ2-6, the complete variable domain reads EAGVAQSPRYKIIEKRQSVAFWCNPISGHATLYWYQQILGQGPKLLIQFQNNGVVDDSQLPKDRFSAERLKGVDSTLKIQPAKLEDSAVYLCASSLQGGANVLTFGAGSRLTVL.

This clone has only a few counts. V and J are TRBV9 and TRBJ1-4; D perhaps matches TRBD1 (6 bases). Germline assignment: CDR1 SGDLS and CDR2 YYNGEE. The CDR3 consists of 15 residues. V lost 4 bases and J lost 2, with 12 bases in between. The CDR3 region has the DNA TGTGCCAGCAGCACCCTACAGGGTACTAATGAAAAACTGTTTTTT. This codes for CASSTLQGTNEKLFF. Combining the CDR3 with reference TRBV9 and TRBJ1-4 gives the whole variable domain DSGVTQTPKHLITATGQRVTLRCSPRSGDLSVYWYQQSLDQGLQFLIQYYNGEERAKGNILERFSAQQFPDLHSELNLSSLELGDSALYFCASSTLQGTNEKLFFGSGTQLSVL.

The CDR3 region is CASREGTSRETQYF. Written as DNA, the CDR3 is TGTGCCAGTAGAGAGGGGACTAGCCGAGAGACCCAGTACTTC. The chain recombines TRBV19 with TRBJ2-5, with 9 positions matching TRBD2. Germline assignment: CDR1 LNHDA and CDR2 SQIVND (reference sequence). Trimming took 6 bases from V and 4 from J; bases not matched to a gene: 6. CDR3 size: 14 residues.

The rearrangement links TRBV4-1 to TRBJ1-1; weak D call: TRBD1 (6 bases). V lost 4 bases to trimming and J lost 7 bases, with 22 bases between them. This CDR3 region has 16 residues. Per the germline V gene, CDR1 is MGHRA and CDR2 is YSYEKL. The CDR3 bases are TGCGCCAGCAGCCCCGGGGGCAGGGCGAGTACAGATGAAGCTTTCTTT. This translates into CASSPGGRASTDEAFF.

V is TRBV6-5 and J is TRBJ2-2; 8 bases line up with TRBD2. This CDR3 is built from 15 residues. V dropped 8 bases and J dropped 5; count of bases not matched to a gene: 10. Germline V gene data show CDR1 as MNHEY and CDR2 as SVGAGI. CDR3 sequence: CASVDGGARTGELFF. CDR3 sequence (DNA): TGTGCCAGCGTCGACGGGGGGGCCAGGACCGGGGAGCTGTTTTTT.

The chain is built from TRBV15 and TRBJ1-4; D gene ambiguous. The germline V and J ends were trimmed by 0 bases and 6 bases, with 8 bases remaining between them. This CDR3 spans 14 amino acids. The germline gives CDR1 LNHNV, CDR2 YYDKDF (reference sequence). The CDR3 sequence is CATSRDTRYEKLFF. The CDR3 DNA sequence: TGTGCCACCAGCAGAGATACGCGATATGAAAAACTGTTTTTT.

The genes are TRBV9 and TRBJ1-2, with 10 bases that match TRBD1. V shed 0 bases and J 3 bases; nucleotides not matched to a gene: 5. CDR1 is SGDLS, CDR2 YYNGEE, per germline. The CDR3 contains 16 residues. The DNA of the CDR3 is TGTGCCAGCAGCGTAGACTGGACAGGGGGTGACTATGGCTACACCTTC. Protein: CASSVDWTGGDYGYTF.

The chain links TRBV5-6 to TRBJ1-1; a possible D gene is TRBD1 (5 bases). The length of the CDR3 is 13 residues. Looked up from germline, CDR1 is SGHDT and CDR2 is YYEEEE. V lost 2 bases, J lost 7 bases, and 12 bases lay in between. The CDR3 loop is CASSFGARIEAFF. The CDR3 DNA reads TGTGCCAGCAGCTTTGGGGCCCGGATTGAAGCTTTCTTT.

The chain carries TRBV13 and TRBJ2-7, with D perhaps TRBD2 (6 bases). Germline V lookup: CDR1 PRHDT, CDR2 FYEKMQ (reference sequence). V gave up 0 bases and J gave up 7 bases, with 22 bases separating them. The CDR3 totals 17 residues. CDR3 in amino acids: CASSLGRLGTDSGEQYF. The CDR3, as DNA: TGTGCCAGCAGCTTAGGCCGACTCGGGACTGATTCGGGGGAGCAGTACTTC. The whole variable domain, remainder taken from reference TRBV13 and TRBJ2-7, is AAGVIQSPRHLIKEKRETATLKCYPIPRHDTVYWYQQGPGQDPQFLISFYEKMQSDKGSIPDRFSAQQFSDYHSELNMSSLELGDSALYFCASSLGRLGTDSGEQYFGPGTRLTVT.

The chain is built from TRBV7-8 and TRBJ1-1; D is unclear. CDR3 size: 14 residues. Trimming pared 1 base from V and 0 bases from J, leaving 6 bases between. Germline CDR1 SGHVS, CDR2 FQNEAQ. The CDR3 loop reads CASSLVSLNTEAFF. The CDR3 DNA is TGTGCCAGCAGCTTAGTATCTCTGAACACTGAAGCTTTCTTT.

The chain uses TRBV11-2 and TRBJ2-7; 7 bases map to TRBD1. Germline V gene data show CDR1 as SGHAT and CDR2 as FQNNGV. The J segment lost 2 bases and the V segment lost 7 bases, leaving 5 bases of the junction unmatched. CDR3 length: 13 residues. CDR3 nucleotides: TGTGCCAGCAAAGGGCAGGGGGCCTACGAGCAGTACTTC. This sequence encodes CASKGQGAYEQYF. The full variable domain, in which reference TRBV11-2 and TRBJ2-7 provide the parts outside the CDR3, is EAGVAQSPRYKIIEKRQSVAFWCNPISGHATLYWYQQILGQGPKLLIQFQNNGVVDDSQLPKDRFSAERLKGVDSTLKIQPAKLEDSAVYLCASKGQGAYEQYFGPGTRLTVT.

The CDR3 DNA reads as TGTGCCAGTAGCGATCGGGATACGCAGTATTTT. This sequence encodes CASSDRDTQYF. The chain combines TRBV19 with TRBJ2-3; no reliable D call. V lost 6 bases to trimming and J lost 6 bases, with 7 bases between them. Looked up from germline, CDR1 is LNHDA and CDR2 is SQIVND (reference sequence). This CDR3 contains 11 residues.

V gene TRBV6-5 combines with J gene TRBJ1-2; no clear D gene. V was pared by 6 bases and J by 3 bases, with 11 bases between. CDR3 length: 13 amino acids. Looked up from germline, CDR1 is MNHEY and CDR2 is SVGAGI. CDR3 coding DNA: TGTGCCAGCAGCAGAAGCTCCCACTATGGCTACACCTTC. This translates into CASSRSSHYGYTF.

The CDR3 DNA is TGTGCCAGCAGCGATCGGGACAGGGCTTTATATGGCTACACCTTC. Translation gives CASSDRDRALYGYTF. The V and J genes are TRBV3-1 (or the pseudogene TRBV3-2) and TRBJ1-2; 9 bases fit TRBD1. Germline V CDR1 and CDR2: LGHDT, YNNKEL (reference sequence). The ends lost 5 bases at V and 5 bases at J; junction bases unmatched: 9. The CDR3 covers 15 residues.

This sequence joins TRBV6-4 and TRBJ2-6; TRBD1 matches at 8 bases. Per germline, CDR1 MRHNA and CDR2 SNTAGT. There are 18 residues in the CDR3. Losses at the gene ends were 6 bases for V and 0 bases for J; bases not matched to a gene: 10. In DNA, the CDR3 is TGTGCCAGCAGCCTAGACGGACAGGGCGGCTCTGGGGCCAACGTCCTGACTTTC. Protein: CASSLDGQGGSGANVLTF.

This clone was found once. J is TRBJ2-1 and V is TRBV13; TRBD1 aligns across 7 bases. There are 15 residues in the CDR3. Trimming at V came to 5 bases and at J to 9 bases, leaving 13 bases not matched to a gene. Germline V gene sequence: CDR1 PRHDT, CDR2 FYEKMQ (reference sequence). The chain's CDR3 is CASSRQGFSGGEQFF. The DNA for the CDR3 is TGTGCCAGCAGCCGACAGGGTTTCAGCGGCGGTGAGCAGTTCTTC.

CDR3 protein: CASSESPDNYGYTF. The CDR3 bases are TGTGCCAGCAGTGAATCGCCTGACAACTATGGCTACACCTTC. This chain joins TRBV6-1 and TRBJ1-2, with unresolved D. There are 14 residues in the CDR3. Trimming shortened V by 2 bases and J by 2 bases, and 9 bases separated the two germline ends. Germline loops: CDR1 MNHNS, CDR2 SASEGT.